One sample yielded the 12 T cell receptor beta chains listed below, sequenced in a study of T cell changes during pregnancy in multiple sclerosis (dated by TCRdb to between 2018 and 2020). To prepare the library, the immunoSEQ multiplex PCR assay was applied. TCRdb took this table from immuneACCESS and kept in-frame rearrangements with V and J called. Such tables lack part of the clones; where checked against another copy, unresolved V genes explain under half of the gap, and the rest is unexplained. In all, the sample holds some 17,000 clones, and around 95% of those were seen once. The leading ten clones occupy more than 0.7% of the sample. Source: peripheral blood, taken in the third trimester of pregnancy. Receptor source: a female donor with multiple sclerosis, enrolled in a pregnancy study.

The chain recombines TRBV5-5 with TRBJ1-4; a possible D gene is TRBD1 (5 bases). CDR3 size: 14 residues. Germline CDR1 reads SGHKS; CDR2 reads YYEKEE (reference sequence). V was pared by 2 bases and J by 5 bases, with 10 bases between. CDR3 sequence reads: CASSFRALNEKLFF. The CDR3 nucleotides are TGTGCCAGCAGCTTCAGGGCCCTGAATGAAAAACTGTTTTTT. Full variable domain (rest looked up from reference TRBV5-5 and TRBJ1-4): DAGVTQSPTHLIKTRGQQVTLRCSPISGHKSVSWYQQVLGQGPQFIFQYYEKEERGRGNFPDRFSARQFPNYSSELNVNALLLGDSALYLCASSFRALNEKLFFGSGTQLSVL.

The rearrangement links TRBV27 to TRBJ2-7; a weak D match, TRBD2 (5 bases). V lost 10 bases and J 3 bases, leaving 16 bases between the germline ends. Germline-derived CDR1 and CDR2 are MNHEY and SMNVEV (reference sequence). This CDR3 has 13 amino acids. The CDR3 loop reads CAIGSGLGYEQYF. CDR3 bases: TGTGCCATCGGCTCAGGACTTGGCTACGAGCAGTACTTC.

DNA for the CDR3: TGCGCCAGCAGCTTGGGAGACAGACTTACTTCACCCCTCCACTTT. Protein product: CASSLGDRLTSPLHF. The chain uses TRBV5-1 and TRBJ1-6, with D perhaps matching TRBD1 (5 bases). Trimming took off 0 bases at V and 9 bases at J, with 13 bases between the two ends. Germline-derived CDR1 and CDR2 are SGHRS and YFSETQ. CDR3 length: 15 amino acids.

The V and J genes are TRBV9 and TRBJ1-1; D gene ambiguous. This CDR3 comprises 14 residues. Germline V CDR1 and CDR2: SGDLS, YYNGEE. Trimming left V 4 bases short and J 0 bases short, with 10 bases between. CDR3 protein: CASSPSNLNTEAFF. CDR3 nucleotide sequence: TGTGCCAGCAGCCCATCTAATCTGAACACTGAAGCTTTCTTT.

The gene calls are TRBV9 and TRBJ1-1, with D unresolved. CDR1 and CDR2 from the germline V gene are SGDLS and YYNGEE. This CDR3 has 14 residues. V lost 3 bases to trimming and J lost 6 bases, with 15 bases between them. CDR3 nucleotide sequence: TGTGCCAGCAGCGCCCACCCTCGCGGGGCTGAAGCTTTCTTT. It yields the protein CASSAHPRGAEAFF. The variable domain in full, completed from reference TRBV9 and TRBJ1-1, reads DSGVTQTPKHLITATGQRVTLRCSPRSGDLSVYWYQQSLDQGLQFLIQYYNGEERAKGNILERFSAQQFPDLHSELNLSSLELGDSALYFCASSAHPRGAEAFFGQGTRLTVV.

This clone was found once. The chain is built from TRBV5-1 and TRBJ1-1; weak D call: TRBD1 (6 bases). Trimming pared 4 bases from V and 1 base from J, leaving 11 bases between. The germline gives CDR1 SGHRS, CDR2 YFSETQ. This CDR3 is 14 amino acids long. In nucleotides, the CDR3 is TGCGCCAGCAGCCACGGACAGAGGAACACTGAAGCTTTCTTT. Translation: CASSHGQRNTEAFF.

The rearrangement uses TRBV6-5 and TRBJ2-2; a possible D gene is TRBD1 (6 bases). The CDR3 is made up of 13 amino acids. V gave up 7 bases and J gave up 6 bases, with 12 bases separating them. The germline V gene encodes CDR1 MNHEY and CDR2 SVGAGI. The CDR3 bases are TGTGCCAGCACGCCAGGGGTCCCCGGGGAGCTGTTTTTT. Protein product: CASTPGVPGELFF.

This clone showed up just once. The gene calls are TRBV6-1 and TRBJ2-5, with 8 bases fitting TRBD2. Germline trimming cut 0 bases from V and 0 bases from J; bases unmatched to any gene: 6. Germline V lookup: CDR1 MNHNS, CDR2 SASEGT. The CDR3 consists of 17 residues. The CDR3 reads CASSEARTSGYQETQYF. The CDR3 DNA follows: TGTGCCAGCAGTGAAGCGCGAACTAGCGGCTACCAAGAGACCCAGTACTTC.

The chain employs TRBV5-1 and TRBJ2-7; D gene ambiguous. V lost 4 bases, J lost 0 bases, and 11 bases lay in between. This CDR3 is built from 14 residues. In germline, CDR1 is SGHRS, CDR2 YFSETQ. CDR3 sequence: CASSQEASSYEQYF. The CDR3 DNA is TGCGCCAGCAGCCAAGAGGCAAGCTCCTACGAGCAGTACTTC.

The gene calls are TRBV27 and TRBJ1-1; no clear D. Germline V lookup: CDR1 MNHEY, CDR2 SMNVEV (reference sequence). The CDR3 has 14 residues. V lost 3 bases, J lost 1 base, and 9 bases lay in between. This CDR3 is CASSFFGENTEAFF. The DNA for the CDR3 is TGTGCCAGCAGTTTCTTCGGAGAGAACACTGAAGCTTTCTTT.

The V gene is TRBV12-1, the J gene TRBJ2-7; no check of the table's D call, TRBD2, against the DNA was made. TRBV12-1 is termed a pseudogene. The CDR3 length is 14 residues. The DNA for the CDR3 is TGTGCCAGCAGCTTTGGTCCTAGCAGGAACGAGCAGTACTTC. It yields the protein CASSFGPSRNEQYF.

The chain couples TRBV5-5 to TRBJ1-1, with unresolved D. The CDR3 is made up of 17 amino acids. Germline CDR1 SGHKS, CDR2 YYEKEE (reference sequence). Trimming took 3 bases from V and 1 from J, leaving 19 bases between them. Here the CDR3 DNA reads TGTGCCAGCAGCTCTCGGGGTAATTGGGGTTCGAACACTGAAGCTTTCTTT. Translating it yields CASSSRGNWGSNTEAFF.